Sequencing of this TCR beta chain was carried out in a study of radiation and T cells in renal cell carcinoma (TCRdb year 2020). Broadly, across the study: In total, about 50 samples, comprising roughly 25 tumors and approximately 27 peripheral blood samples, were subjected to TCR beta sequencing. Across all 53 samples, several million unique CDR3 nucleotide sequences encoding 2,658,974 unique CDR3 amino acid sequences were identified. Overall study outcomes, separate from this receptor: Because the trial had a single-armed design, the trial could not examine how radiation dose or scheduling affected the TCR repertoire. Compared with control tumors, irradiated tumors had a greater number of dominant CDR3 motifs, and these motifs made up a bigger portion of the repertoire. Intratumoral heterogeneity went uncaptured because the only tumor material available was small regions of 0.95 to 1 g. TCR clonality was higher in irradiated tumors than in controls, as the top 100 clonotypes made up an average of about 54% of the repertoire in irradiated tumors compared with 43% in nephrectomy-only tumors.

Reading from cysteine to phenylalanine, the CDR3 counts 13 amino acids. This entry keeps only the CDR3 DNA: 39 bases, framed from base 1. Per the germline V gene, SGHTA is the CDR1 and FQGNSA is the CDR2. V is clipped by 2 bases and J by 3 bases, and the sequence between their germline boundaries is 7 bases long. The immunoSEQ kit was used, according to the manufacturer's recommendations, to generate TCR beta libraries from genomic DNA. Library preparation used a first multiplex PCR with proprietary primers, then a second PCR adding unique barcodes, with bead cleanups after each round. A positive control reaction and a negative control reaction, both provided in the kit, were run with every batch of samples. The final libraries underwent checking on an Agilent 4200 TapeStation D1000 ScreenTape, volumetric pooling, and quantification by qPCR. Sequencing was performed on an Illumina NextSeq500 using a MidOutput 150-cycle cartridge, with 156 Read1 cycles, 15 Index1 cycles, and the kit custom primers. The pooled library was loaded at 0.9 to 1 pM, with an approximately 20% PhiX control spiked in. On the authors' methods: Vendor-processed data were analyzed in R, and a clonotype was defined as all T cells sharing the same CDR3 nucleotide sequence. In the clone abundance analyses, frequencies were normalized to the 10,000 most abundant clones in each sample. Before analysis, public T cell clones were removed, and these numbered fewer than five per sample on average. The dominant motif analysis was done with ImmunoMap using the PAM10 matrix, a gap penalty of 30, and a homology threshold of 0.3, and motifs with a cumulative frequency of at least 0.01 were considered dominant. Drawn from immuneACCESS, this table holds only the in-frame rearrangements with V and J called that TCRdb kept. Clones are partly lost; checked studies trace under half to an unresolved V gene and leave the rest unexplained. V and J calls plus clone size are reproduced from that table; the DNA served to infer D and trimming. For this sample the table gives about 15,000 clones, of which roughly 54% were detected only once. 11% of the sample is taken by the ten largest.

The intended sense of this specimen's time point label: tumor resected at nephrectomy. This specimen's treatment or condition label, interpreted: treatment-naive control, cytoreductive nephrectomy. Control tumors were obtained from treatment-naive renal cell carcinoma patients in whom cytoreductive nephrectomy was performed without prior radiation. Renal cell carcinoma with clear cell pathology was present in all patients. Control tumors used for TCR sequencing came from a few females and roughly ten males, resected 2011 to 2014, with median age 57 years (range roughly 40 to 82). Tumor processing involved mechanical dissociation, digestion with collagenase/hyaluronidase at 37 degrees C, handling in gentleMACS C tubes, and storage in liquid nitrogen. Genomic DNA for TCR sequencing was prepared using the QIAamp DNA Blood Mini Kit (Qiagen). The analyses included just those samples that passed every quality control check.

This clone was recorded only once. The clone's antigen remains unknown. No base-level quality is on record; no much larger clone is a single base apart. Sequenced material: tumor tissue, taken from a patient whose treatment was nephrectomy without radiotherapy. This receptor was taken from a man aged 50 to 59 with renal cell carcinoma. This chain is built from TRBV7-2 and TRBJ1-1; the D gene remains uncertain. The CDR3 region has the sequence CASSLISYTEAFF. The DNA reads TGTGCCAGCAGCTTAATCAGTTACACTGAAGCTTTCTTT. When the CDR3 is completed using the reference TRBV7-2 and TRBJ1-1 genes on either side, the full variable domain is GAGVSQSPSNKVTEKGKDVELRCDPISGHTALYWYRQSLGQGLEFLIYFQGNSAPDKSGLPSDRFSAERTGGSVSTLTIQRTQQEDSAVYLCASSLISYTEAFFGQGTRLTVV.